This TCR beta chain was documented in a study of response to subunit inactivated influenza vaccine. Study-wide results and caveats: A suggestion made by the authors is that each seasonal influenza vaccination recruits few new T cells.

This clonotype was observed at least ten times. Its antigen is not known. Losses at the gene ends were 6 bases for V and 8 bases for J; bases not matched to a gene: 15. The CDR3 is 14 amino acids. Germline loops: CDR1 DFQATT, CDR2 SNEGSKA (reference sequence). TCRdb ran MiXCR on the RT-PCR reads and lists one entry per CDR3 protein. The sample has over 650,000 distinct CDR3 sequences, around 20% seen once. The rearrangement links TRBV20-1 to TRBJ1-2; 7 positions match TRBD1. Here the sequenced sample was PBMCs from blood, taken 4 to 6 days after vaccination. This TCR came from a man aged 45-65 years who received an inactivated influenza vaccine. The CDR3 DNA sequence: TGCAGTGCCCAGGGACAGCTCTTTTCGGCGGGCTACACCTTC. This encodes CSAQGQLFSAGYTF.